This TCR beta chain was captured by sequencing in a study of beta chain features in type 1 diabetes. Comments on this clone: Its antigen is undetermined.

Germline CDR1 and CDR2: MGHRA and YSYEKL. The CDR3 is 18 amino acids. V shed 0 bases, J shed 8 bases, and the junction held 13 bases outside the gene matches. Notes on the study in general: Small HLA sub-analyses could not settle whether HLA shapes TCRB rearrangement. A possible short-template PCR bias applies equally to patients and controls.

Expressed TCRB transcripts were sequenced because the entire RNA isolate underwent reverse transcription. Only in-frame clones appear in the TCRdb table, and some are missing; sequencing was by immunoSEQ multiplex PCR. Of about 130,000 clones listed, around 8.7% are singletons. Specimen: central memory CD4+ T cells from blood. V and J are TRBV4-1 and TRBJ1-6, with 7 bases identical to TRBD1. The receptor was derived from a man younger than 35 in good health. CDR3 in amino acids: CASSQDFGAGQMDSPLHF. The CDR3 DNA reads as TGCGCCAGCAGCCAAGATTTCGGCGCGGGACAGATGGATTCACCCCTCCACTTT.